The T cell receptor (beta chain) described here comes from a study of blood T cell repertoires in COVID-19. Looking at the study overall: Collection of acute and convalescent COVID-19 samples took place in the United States, Italy and Spain. In each case, the material was cDNA or gDNA derived from T cells, B-cell-depleted T cells, or PBMCs.

Germline V gene sequence: CDR1 DFQATT, CDR2 SNEGSKA (reference sequence). The CDR3 sequence is 11 residues long. Of note for this clone: An end of the junction does not agree with germline; a read error may underlie this.

In the original analysis: Amplification with reference gene primers provided the estimates of nucleated cell counts. Clones were read by immunoSEQ multiplex PCR, and TCRdb kept only the in-frame ones, dropping some. V and J calls and clone size follow that table, whereas D and trimming were derived from the DNA. The table lists approximately 180,000 clones, approximately 82% of them singletons. The clonotype originates from a woman aged 55-69 years with acute COVID-19. The J gene is TRBJ1-1, the V gene TRBV20-1, with a possible D match to TRBD1 (6 bases). Sequencing input: PBMCs or T cells enriched from blood (not recorded which). The CDR3 bases are TGCAGTGCTGCCCGGGACACCGAAGCTTTCTTT. It specifies CSAARDTEAFF.